These 18 T cell receptor beta chains share one sample of origin, sequenced in a study of T-cell reconstitution after alpha-beta-depleted transplantation in children. Unique molecular identifiers were incorporated when the TCRbeta library was constructed. Using its own MiXCR run on the PCR reads, TCRdb lists one record per CDR3 protein. The sample yields 150,000 to 200,000 distinct CDR3 sequences, more than 9.5% seen once. Source: PBMCs, taken before TCRalphabeta/CD19-depleted stem cell transplant. The receptors stem from a boy between 2 and 10 years old with acute myeloid leukemia, due to receive a stem cell transplant.

This clonotype was detected ten times or more. The genes are TRBV7-9 and TRBJ2-2; perhaps D is TRBD1 or TRBD2 (5 bases each). The CDR3 spans 12 residues. The V end was cut by 6 bases, the J end by 3 bases, with 5 bases between. Germline assignment: CDR1 SEHNR and CDR2 FQNEAQ (reference sequence). The CDR3 loop is CASRGDTGELFF. The CDR3 DNA is TGTGCCAGCAGGGGGGACACCGGGGAGCTGTTTTTT. The whole variable domain, filled in from reference TRBV7-9 and TRBJ2-2, reads DTGVSQNPRHKITKRGQNVTFRCDPISEHNRLYWYRQTLGQGPEFLTYFQNEAQLEKSRLLSDRFSAERPKGSFSTLEIQRTEQGDSAMYLCASRGDTGELFFGEGSRLTVL.

This clonotype was counted at least ten times. The chain joins TRBV20-1 to TRBJ2-3; the match to TRBD2 covers 10 bases. Germline CDR1 is DFQATT and CDR2 is SNEGSKA (reference sequence). The CDR3 is made up of 14 amino acids. J lost 1 base, V lost 6 bases, and 4 bases had no gene match. Here the CDR3 reads CSAPGTSGTDTQYF. CDR3 nucleotides: TGCAGTGCCCCGGGGACTAGCGGCACAGATACGCAGTATTTT.

This clonotype was detected many times. V is TRBV2 and J is TRBJ1-1; a possible D gene is TRBD1 (5 bases). The CDR3 covers 16 residues. V was clipped by 6 bases and J by 0 bases, with 17 bases between them. The V gene's germline CDR1 is SNHLY and CDR2 FYNNEI. This CDR3 is CASRLDSGLMNTEAFF. The CDR3 nucleotides are TGTGCCAGCAGACTAGACAGTGGCTTAATGAACACTGAAGCTTTCTTT.

In this sample, this clonotype turned up many times. V is TRBV7-3 and J is TRBJ1-6; 7 bases map to TRBD1. Germline lookup yields CDR1 SGHTA and CDR2 FQGTGA. Germline trimming cut 4 bases from V and 3 bases from J; bases unmatched to any gene: 3. The CDR3 covers 15 residues. CDR3 in amino acids: CASSSQGGYNSPLHF. DNA for the CDR3: TGTGCCAGCAGCTCCCAGGGGGGCTATAATTCACCCCTCCACTTT.

This clonotype was counted at least ten times. The chain combines TRBV2 with TRBJ2-2, with D maybe TRBD2 (6 bases). There are 16 residues in the CDR3. Deletions cut 6 bases from V and 1 base from J, with 15 bases between. Per the germline V gene, CDR1 is SNHLY and CDR2 is FYNNEI. The CDR3 sequence is CASSFPGRLNTGELFF. The CDR3 coding sequence is TGTGCCAGCAGCTTCCCCGGGAGATTGAACACCGGGGAGCTGTTTTTT.

Ten or more counts support this clonotype. The genes are TRBV10-3 and TRBJ2-1; D is possibly TRBD2 (6 bases). CDR1 and CDR2 from the germline V gene are ENHRY and SYGVKD. V lost 3 bases, J lost 10 bases, and 22 bases lay in between. CDR3 length: 16 amino acids. CDR3: CAISDRGTMGLPEQFF. The CDR3, as DNA: TGTGCCATCAGTGACCGCGGGACCATGGGTCTCCCGGAGCAGTTCTTC.

The sample holds many counts of this clonotype. The rearrangement links TRBV7-9 to TRBJ2-7; D unclear. V was trimmed by 5 bases and J by 6 bases, leaving 8 bases between them. The germline gives CDR1 SEHNR, CDR2 FQNEAQ (reference sequence). This CDR3 spans 11 amino acids. This CDR3 reads CASSMTSEQYF. The CDR3 DNA reads as TGTGCCAGCAGCATGACAAGCGAGCAGTACTTC.

This clonotype was recorded at least ten times. DNA of the CDR3: TGCAGTGCCATTAGCGGGAGTGGCGCAGATACGCAGTATTTT. This sequence encodes CSAISGSGADTQYF. V gene TRBV20-1 combines with J gene TRBJ2-3, with 9 bases fitting TRBD2. The CDR3 totals 14 residues. Per germline, CDR1 DFQATT and CDR2 SNEGSKA (reference sequence). Germline trimming cut 6 bases from V and 4 bases from J; bases unmatched to any gene: 8.

The table lists this clonotype with many counts. The V and J genes are TRBV20-1 and TRBJ1-2; D uncertain. This CDR3 comprises 14 residues. Germline values: CDR1 DFQATT, CDR2 SNEGSKA (reference sequence). V gave up 0 bases and J gave up 4 bases, with 12 bases separating them. Written as DNA, the CDR3 is TGCAGTGCTAGAGATCGGGCAGGATCCTATGGCTACACCTTC. Its translation is CSARDRAGSYGYTF.

This clonotype was counted ten times or more. The J gene is TRBJ2-3, the V gene TRBV20-1; unclear D gene. The V gene's germline CDR1 is DFQATT and CDR2 SNEGSKA (reference sequence). The CDR3 is made up of 15 amino acids. V lost 5 bases and J 1 base, leaving 16 bases between the germline ends. The CDR3 DNA sequence: TGCAGTGCTGAACAGTGGGCGAGAGGCACAGATACGCAGTATTTT. As protein: CSAEQWARGTDTQYF.

As regards this clonotype: This may be a read error, as it is one base from a much larger clone. This rearrangement joins TRBV7-9 to TRBJ2-7, with a weak D call TRBD2 (6 bases). From germline, CDR1 is SEHNR and CDR2 FQNEAQ (reference sequence). Deletions cut 5 bases from V and 5 bases from J, with 10 bases between. The CDR3 covers 12 residues. CDR3 bases: TGTGCCAGCAGCCAGGCGGGGAACGAGCAGTACTTC. This translates into CASSQAGNEQYF.

CDR3 bases: TGTGCCAGCAGCTTTGGGGGGACCCTGTACAATGAGCAGTTCTTC. Its translation is CASSFGGTLYNEQFF. This chain joins TRBV7-3 and TRBJ2-1, with D tentatively TRBD2 (6 bases). V gave up 3 bases and J gave up 4 bases, with 13 bases separating them. The CDR3 is made up of 15 amino acids. The V gene's germline CDR1 is SGHTA and CDR2 FQGTGA. The full variable domain, its missing parts supplied by reference TRBV7-3 and TRBJ2-1, is GAGVSQTPSNKVTEKGKYVELRCDPISGHTALYWYRQSLGQGPEFLIYFQGTGAADDSGLPNDRFFAVRPEGSVSTLKIQRTERGDSAVYLCASSFGGTLYNEQFFGPGTRLTVL.

In this sample, this clonotype turned up many times. This chain connects TRBV7-8 to TRBJ2-6; 9 nucleotides match TRBD1. The CDR3 length is 19 residues. The V segment lost 5 bases and the J segment 5 bases; nucleotides outside the gene matches: 16. CDR1 and CDR2 (germline): SGHVS, FQNEAQ. The CDR3 spells CASSALGGQGTLRANVLTF. CDR3 DNA: TGTGCCAGCAGCGCCCTGGGGGGACAGGGCACTCTGCGGGCCAACGTCCTGACTTTC.

V gene TRBV20-1 combines with J gene TRBJ1-5; maybe TRBD1 (6 bases). Trimming took off 0 bases at V and 1 base at J, with 13 bases between the two ends. Germline V gene lookup returns CDR1 DFQATT and CDR2 SNEGSKA (reference sequence). The CDR3 runs 16 residues. The CDR3 DNA reads as TGCAGTGCTAGAGATTTCAGACAGGTCAGCAATCAGCCCCAGCATTTT. Encoded protein: CSARDFRQVSNQPQHF.

The table lists this clonotype with many counts. V usage is TRBV29-1 and J usage is TRBJ2-7; a possible D gene is TRBD1 (5 bases). Germline values: CDR1 SQVTM, CDR2 ANQGSEA. V was cut by 1 base and J by 3 bases, with 10 bases left in between. The CDR3 has 13 residues. As DNA, the CDR3 is TGCAGCGTTGAAGCGCGGCAGGGCTACGAGCAGTACTTC. It yields the protein CSVEARQGYEQYF.

At least ten counts were recorded for this clonotype. The gene calls are TRBV6-1 and TRBJ2-1, with a possible D match to TRBD2 (5 bases). Germline V gene lookup returns CDR1 MNHNS and CDR2 SASEGT. The CDR3 extends over 15 amino acids. V gave up 1 base and J gave up 3 bases, with 10 bases separating them. CDR3 amino acids: CASSEGGVNYNEQFF. DNA for the CDR3: TGTGCCAGCAGTGAAGGGGGAGTGAACTACAATGAGCAGTTCTTC.

This clonotype has at least ten counts. The chain couples TRBV28 to TRBJ2-5; tentatively, D is TRBD1 or TRBD2 (6 bases each). Germline V gene data show CDR1 as MDHEN and CDR2 as SYDVKM. Trimming pared 2 bases from V and 5 bases from J, leaving 15 bases between. The CDR3 consists of 15 residues. CDR3 in amino acids: CASSLVTGGEETQYF. The CDR3 coding sequence is TGTGCCAGCAGTTTAGTGACAGGCGGGGAGGAGACCCAGTACTTC.

The sample holds many counts of this clonotype. This rearrangement joins TRBV6-4 to TRBJ2-1, with D tentatively TRBD1 (6 bases). The CDR3 covers 13 residues. The V end lost 7 bases, the J end lost 9 bases, and 16 bases lay between the germline ends. Germline lookup yields CDR1 MRHNA and CDR2 SNTAGT. The CDR3 region is CASNTGRRCEQFF. CDR3 DNA sequence: TGTGCCAGCAATACAGGGAGAAGGTGTGAGCAGTTCTTC.